This TCR beta chain stems from a study of technical replicates of blood from several donors. Only in-frame clones appear in the TCRdb table, and some are missing; sequencing was by immunoSEQ multiplex PCR. The sample holds 75,000 to 100,000 clones, around 94% seen once. V trimming: 1 base; J trimming: 6 bases; junction bases outside the gene matches: 1. Germline V gene lookup returns CDR1 SEHNR and CDR2 FQNEAQ (reference sequence). The CDR3 loop spans 14 amino acids. The sequence came from a human donor in good health. The chain couples TRBV7-9 to TRBJ2-3; 10 nucleotides align to TRBD2. Sequencing input: T cells isolated from PBMCs. CDR3 loop: CASSLGGLADTQYF. The CDR3, as DNA: TGTGCCAGCAGCTTAGGGGGACTAGCGGATACGCAGTATTTT.